The 16 T cell receptor beta chains below all came from one sample that was sequenced in a study of response to subunit inactivated influenza vaccine. MiXCR was run by TCRdb on the RT-PCR reads, yielding one entry per CDR3 protein. The sample lists more than 550,000 distinct CDR3 sequences, 10% to 15% seen once, with roughly 10% in the top ten. The specimen comprised PBMCs from blood, sampled on the day of vaccination. The receptor source for this set is a man aged 50-60 years who received an inactivated influenza vaccine.

This clonotype appeared a few times. V and J are TRBV7-2 and TRBJ1-4; D is possibly TRBD1 (5 bases). The CDR3 loop spans 13 amino acids. V lost 6 bases and J lost 5, with 10 bases in between. Germline V gene sequence: CDR1 SGHTA, CDR2 FQGNSA. The CDR3 loop reads CASRSRDNEKLFF. The CDR3 bases are TGTGCCAGCAGAAGCCGGGACAATGAAAAACTGTTTTTT.

This clonotype has a handful of counts. V is TRBV11-2 and J is TRBJ2-2; D remains unclear. V lost 3 bases, J lost 6 bases, and 11 bases lay in between. Germline V CDR1 and CDR2: SGHAT, FQNNGV. The CDR3 contains 14 residues. CDR3 bases: TGTGCCAGCAGCTTTGGAGTTGTCCCCGGGGAGCTGTTTTTT. This sequence encodes CASSFGVVPGELFF.

The V gene is TRBV18, the J gene TRBJ2-3; 11 bases align to TRBD1. Looked up from germline, CDR1 is KGHSH and CDR2 is LQKENI. CDR3 length equals 15 residues. V was clipped by 6 bases and J by 5 bases; unmatched bases: 7. Written as DNA, the CDR3 is TGTGCCAGCTCCCTGGACAGGGGGCGGCAAGATACGCAGTATTTT. This translates into CASSLDRGRQDTQYF.

This chain joins TRBV5-1 and TRBJ2-6; D may match TRBD1 or TRBD2 (5 bases each). This CDR3 comprises 20 residues. The V end was cut by 5 bases, the J end by 4 bases, with 28 bases between. The V gene's germline CDR1 is SGHRS and CDR2 YFSETQ. CDR3 amino acids: CASRKPGTPDTRLGANVLTF. Here the CDR3 DNA reads TGCGCCAGCAGGAAACCCGGGACGCCGGATACTAGGCTCGGGGCCAACGTCCTGACTTTC.

This clonotype has only a few counts. The CDR3 is CASSERTGGGYGYTF. CDR3 bases: TGCGCCAGCAGCGAAAGGACGGGGGGGGGTTATGGCTACACCTTC. The rearrangement links TRBV5-1 to TRBJ1-2; D may be TRBD1 (5 bases). There are 15 residues in the CDR3. The germline V gene encodes CDR1 SGHRS and CDR2 YFSETQ. V was cut by 4 bases and J by 5 bases, with 18 bases left in between. The full variable domain, completed using reference TRBV5-1 and TRBJ1-2, is KAGVTQTPRYLIKTRGQQVTLSCSPISGHRSVSWYQQTPGQGLQFLFEYFSETQRNKGNFPGRFSGRQFSNSRSEMNVSTLELGDSALYLCASSERTGGGYGYTFGSGTRLTVV.

The genes are TRBV12-3 or TRBV12-4 and TRBJ2-2; D tentatively fits TRBD1 or TRBD2 (5 bases each). This CDR3 has 14 amino acids. Trimming took off 5 bases at V and 6 bases at J, with 13 bases between the two ends. The DNA for the CDR3 is TGTGCCAGCAGTACCCTTTTGGGGGCCGGGGAGCTGTTTTTT. This codes for CASSTLLGAGELFF.

This chain joins TRBV12-3 or TRBV12-4 and TRBJ2-1; 10 nucleotides align to TRBD2. J gave up 7 bases and V 1 base, and 7 bases lay outside the gene matches. The CDR3 loop spans 16 amino acids. The CDR3 DNA follows: TGTGCCAGCAGTTTAGTTGCTAGCGGGAGAAGTAATGAGCAGTTCTTC. It encodes CASSLVASGRSNEQFF.

This clonotype was observed a few times. This chain connects TRBV5-1 to TRBJ1-3, with 7 bases matching TRBD1. CDR1 is SGHRS, CDR2 YFSETQ, per germline. The ends lost 4 bases at V and 8 bases at J; junction bases unmatched: 15. The CDR3 covers 16 residues. The CDR3 DNA reads as TGCGCCAGCAGCGAAACAGGGACAGCGGCTTTCGACACCATATATTTT. Translation gives CASSETGTAAFDTIYF.

This clonotype was seen only a few times. The chain employs TRBV27 and TRBJ1-1; 7 bases align to TRBD1. The CDR3 length is 15 residues. V trimming: 0 bases; J trimming: 4 bases; junction bases outside the gene matches: 5. Germline CDR1 and CDR2: MNHEY and SMNVEV (reference sequence). DNA of the CDR3: TGTGCCAGCAGTTTATCGACAGGGATCACCACTGAAGCTTTCTTT. The encoded protein is CASSLSTGITTEAFF.

A note on this clonotype: At one of its ends the junction is not consistent with the germline gene, which may arise from a read error. The chain uses TRBV20-1 and TRBJ2-3; 7 bases line up with TRBD2. The CDR3 is 16 residues long. CDR1 is DFQATT, CDR2 SNEGSKA, per germline (reference sequence). CDR3 region: CCARDLVGGGTDTQYF. Written as DNA, the CDR3 is TGCTGTGCTAGAGATTTGGTGGGGGGGGGCACAGATACGCAGTATTTT.

This clonotype was seen a handful of times. The V and J genes are TRBV5-5 and TRBJ1-1; D is uncertain. Looked up from germline, CDR1 is SGHKS and CDR2 is YYEKEE (reference sequence). The CDR3 runs to 15 residues. Trimming stripped 0 bases from V and 5 bases from J, with 14 bases between. CDR3 sequence reads: CASSLVMNGWTEAFF. The CDR3 DNA reads TGTGCCAGCAGCTTGGTAATGAACGGATGGACTGAAGCTTTCTTT.

The genes are TRBV24-1 and TRBJ2-7; 7 bases line up with TRBD1. CDR1 and CDR2 (germline): KGHDR, SFDVKD. This CDR3 comprises 16 residues. The V and J ends lost 12 bases and 1 base, in that order; junction bases with no gene match: 17. The CDR3 DNA reads as TGTGCCGCAGGCGAGACAGGGTGGAACGGTTCCTACGAGCAGTACTTC. The encoded protein is CAAGETGWNGSYEQYF.

This chain joins TRBV7-2 and TRBJ2-7; 7 bases are a match to TRBD2. The CDR3 totals 15 residues. After removal of 5 bases from V and 1 base from J, the junction contained 8 bases not matched to a gene. The germline V gene encodes CDR1 SGHTA and CDR2 FQGNSA. The CDR3, as DNA: TGTGCCAGCAGCCTTTGGGCTAGCGGATCCTACGAGCAGTACTTC. This encodes CASSLWASGSYEQYF.

This clonotype has only a few counts. The chain employs TRBV20-1 and TRBJ2-1; possible D gene TRBD2, 6 bases. Germline V gene data show CDR1 as DFQATT and CDR2 as SNEGSKA (reference sequence). The CDR3 has 15 amino acids. V lost 0 bases and J lost 5, with 14 bases in between. The CDR3 loop reads CSARDYGGTNNEQFF. The CDR3 DNA reads as TGCAGTGCTAGAGATTACGGGGGAACAAACAATGAGCAGTTCTTC.

This sequence joins TRBV4-3 and TRBJ1-3; D gene ambiguous. Between the trimmed V and J ends, which lost 5 bases and 4 bases, there was a span of 9 bases. Germline loops: CDR1 LGHNA, CDR2 YSLEER. The CDR3 length is 13 residues. In nucleotides, the CDR3 is TGCGCCAGCAGCTTGTCAGTAGGAAACACCATATATTTT. This gives the protein CASSLSVGNTIYF.

This chain joins TRBV12-3 or TRBV12-4 and TRBJ2-5, with D perhaps being TRBD1 or TRBD2 (6 bases each). Trimming cost V 6 bases and J 1 base, with 12 bases left between them. CDR3 length: 14 residues. CDR3 in amino acids: CASRRGTIQETQYF. CDR3 DNA: TGTGCCAGCAGACGCGGGACAATCCAAGAGACCCAGTACTTC.